This T cell receptor (beta chain) was sequenced during a study of glioma-infiltrating T cells after dendritic cell vaccination. As for the study in general: Dendritic cells derived from monocytes and pulsed with autologous tumor lysate formed the vaccine.

Notes on this clone: Its antigen is unknown. Compared with germline, one end of the junction differs, possibly owing to a read error.

The germline V gene has CDR1 SSHAT and CDR2 FNYEAQ (reference sequence). The CDR3 runs to 15 residues. Study-level findings and limits: Few patients contributed both blood and tumor specimens.

Only in-frame clones appear in the TCRdb table, and some are missing; sequencing was by immunoSEQ multiplex PCR. Of 75,000 to 100,000 clones in the sample, around three quarters are singletons; the top ten hold about 6.5%. The clonotype originates from a human donor with glioblastoma. The V call is TRBV7-7, the J call TRBJ2-5, with 12 bases aligning to TRBD2. Material: blood, obtained before dendritic cell vaccination. The CDR3 protein is CASSLTSGSGETQYF. Written as DNA, the CDR3 is TGTGCTAGCAGCTTGACTAGCGGGAGTGGGGAGACCCAGTACTTC.